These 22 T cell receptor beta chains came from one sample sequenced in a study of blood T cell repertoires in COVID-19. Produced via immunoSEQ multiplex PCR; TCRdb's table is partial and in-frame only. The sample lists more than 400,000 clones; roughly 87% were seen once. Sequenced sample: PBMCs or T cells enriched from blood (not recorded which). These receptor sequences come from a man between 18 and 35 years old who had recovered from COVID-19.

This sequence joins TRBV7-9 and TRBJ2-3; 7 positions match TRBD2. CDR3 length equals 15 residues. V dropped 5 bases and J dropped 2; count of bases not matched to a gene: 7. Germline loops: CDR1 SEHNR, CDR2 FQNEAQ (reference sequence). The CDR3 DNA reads TGTGCCAGCAGCCCTCGGGGGGTAGACACAGATACGCAGTATTTT. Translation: CASSPRGVDTDTQYF.

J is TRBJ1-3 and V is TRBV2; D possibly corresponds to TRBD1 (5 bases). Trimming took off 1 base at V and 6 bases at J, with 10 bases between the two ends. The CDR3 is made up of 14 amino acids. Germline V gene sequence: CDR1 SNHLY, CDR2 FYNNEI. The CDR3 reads CASSEETGVNTIYF. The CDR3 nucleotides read TGTGCCAGCAGTGAAGAAACAGGAGTAAACACCATATATTTT.

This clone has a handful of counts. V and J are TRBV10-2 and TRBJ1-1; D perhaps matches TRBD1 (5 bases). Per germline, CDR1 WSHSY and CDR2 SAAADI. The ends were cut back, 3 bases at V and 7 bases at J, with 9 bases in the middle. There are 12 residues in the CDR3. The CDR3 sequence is CASSEQVVEAFF. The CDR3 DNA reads TGCGCCAGCAGTGAACAGGTAGTTGAAGCTTTCTTT.

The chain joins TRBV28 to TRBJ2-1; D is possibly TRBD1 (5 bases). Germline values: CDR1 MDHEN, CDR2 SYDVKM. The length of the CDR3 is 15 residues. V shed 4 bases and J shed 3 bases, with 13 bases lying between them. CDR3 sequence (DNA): TGTGCCAGCAGTTCGACAGCCGACAACTACAATGAGCAGTTCTTC. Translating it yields CASSSTADNYNEQFF.

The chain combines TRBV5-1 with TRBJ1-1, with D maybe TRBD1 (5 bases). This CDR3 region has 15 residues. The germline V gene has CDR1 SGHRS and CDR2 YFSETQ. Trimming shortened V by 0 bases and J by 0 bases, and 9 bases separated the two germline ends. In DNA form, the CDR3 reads TGCGCCAGCAGCTTGGCCAGGGATATGAACACTGAAGCTTTCTTT. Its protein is CASSLARDMNTEAFF.

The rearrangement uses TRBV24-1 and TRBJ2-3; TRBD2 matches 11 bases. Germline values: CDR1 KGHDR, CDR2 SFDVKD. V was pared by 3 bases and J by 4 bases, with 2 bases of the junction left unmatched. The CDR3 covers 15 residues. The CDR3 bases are TGTGCCACCAGTGATCTAGCGGGAGGCGCAGATACGCAGTATTTT. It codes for CATSDLAGGADTQYF.

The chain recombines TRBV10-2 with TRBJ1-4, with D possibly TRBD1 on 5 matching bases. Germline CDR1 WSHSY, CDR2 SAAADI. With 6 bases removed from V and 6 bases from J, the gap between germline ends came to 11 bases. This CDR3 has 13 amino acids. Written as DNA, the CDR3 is TGCGCCAGCAGGGGGGGGAGGCATGAAAAACTGTTTTTT. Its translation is CASRGGRHEKLFF.

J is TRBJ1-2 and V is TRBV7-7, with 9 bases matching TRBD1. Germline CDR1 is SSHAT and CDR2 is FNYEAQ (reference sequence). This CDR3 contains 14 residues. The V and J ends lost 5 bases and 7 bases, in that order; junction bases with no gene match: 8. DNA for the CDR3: TGTGCCAGCAGCCGGATCCGACAGGGGGGTGGCTACACCTTC. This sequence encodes CASSRIRQGGGYTF. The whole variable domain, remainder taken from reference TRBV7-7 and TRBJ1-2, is GAGVSQSPRYKVTKRGQDVTLRCDPISSHATLYWYQQALGQGPEFLTYFNYEAQPDKSGLPSDRFSAERPEGSISTLTIQRTEQRDSAMYRCASSRIRQGGGYTFGSGTRLTVV.

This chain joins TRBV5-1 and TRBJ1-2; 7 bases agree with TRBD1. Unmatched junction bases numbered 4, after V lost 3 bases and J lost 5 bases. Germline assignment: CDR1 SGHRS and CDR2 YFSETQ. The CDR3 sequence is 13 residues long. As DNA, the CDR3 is TGCGCCAGCAGCTGGGACAGCGATTATGGCTACACCTTC. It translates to CASSWDSDYGYTF.

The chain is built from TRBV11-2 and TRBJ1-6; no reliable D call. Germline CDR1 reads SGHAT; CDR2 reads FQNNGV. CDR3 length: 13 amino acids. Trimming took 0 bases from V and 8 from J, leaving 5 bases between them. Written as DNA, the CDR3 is TGTGCCAGCAGCTTAGAATCGTATTCACCCCTCCACTTT. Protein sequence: CASSLESYSPLHF.

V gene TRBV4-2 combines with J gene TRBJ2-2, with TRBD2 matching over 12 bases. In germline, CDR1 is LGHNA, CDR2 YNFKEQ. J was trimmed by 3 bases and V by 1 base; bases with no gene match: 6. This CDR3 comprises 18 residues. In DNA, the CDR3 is TGTGCCAGCAGCCAAGGGCTAGCGGGAGGGCTGGACACCGGGGAGCTGTTTTTT. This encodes CASSQGLAGGLDTGELFF.

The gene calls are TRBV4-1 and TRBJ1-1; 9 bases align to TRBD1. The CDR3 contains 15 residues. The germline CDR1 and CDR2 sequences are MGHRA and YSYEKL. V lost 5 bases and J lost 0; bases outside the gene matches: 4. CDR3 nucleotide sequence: TGCGCCAGCAGCGGACAGGGGTCTGTGAACACTGAAGCTTTCTTT. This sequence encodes CASSGQGSVNTEAFF.

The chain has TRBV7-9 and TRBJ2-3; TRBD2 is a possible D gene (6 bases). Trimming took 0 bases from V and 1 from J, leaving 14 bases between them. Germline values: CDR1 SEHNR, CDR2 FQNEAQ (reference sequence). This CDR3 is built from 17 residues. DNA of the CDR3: TGTGCCAGCAGCTTAGCCCCTTTTCCTAGCGGCACAGATACGCAGTATTTT. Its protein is CASSLAPFPSGTDTQYF.

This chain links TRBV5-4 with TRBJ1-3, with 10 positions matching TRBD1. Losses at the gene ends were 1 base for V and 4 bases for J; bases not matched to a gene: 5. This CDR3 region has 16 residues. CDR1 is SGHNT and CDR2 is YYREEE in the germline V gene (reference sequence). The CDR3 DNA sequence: TGTGCCAGCAGCTTGACGGGACAGGGGAGAGGAAACACCATATATTTT. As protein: CASSLTGQGRGNTIYF.

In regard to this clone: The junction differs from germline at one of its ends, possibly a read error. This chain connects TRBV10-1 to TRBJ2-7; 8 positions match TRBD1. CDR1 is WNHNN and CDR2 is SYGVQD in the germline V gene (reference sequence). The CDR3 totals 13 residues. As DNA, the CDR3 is TGTACACCTTGGACAGGGCCGTCCTACGAGCAGTACTTC. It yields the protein CTPWTGPSYEQYF.

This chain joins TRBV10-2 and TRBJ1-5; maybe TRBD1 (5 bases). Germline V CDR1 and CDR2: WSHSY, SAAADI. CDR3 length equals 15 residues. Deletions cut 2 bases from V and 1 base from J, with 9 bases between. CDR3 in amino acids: CASSEAGLSNQPQHF. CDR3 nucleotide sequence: TGCGCCAGCAGTGAGGCAGGGTTAAGCAATCAGCCCCAGCATTTT.

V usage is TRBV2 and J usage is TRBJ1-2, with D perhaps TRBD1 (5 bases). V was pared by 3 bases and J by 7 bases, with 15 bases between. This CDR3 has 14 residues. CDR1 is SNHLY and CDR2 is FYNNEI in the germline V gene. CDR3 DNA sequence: TGTGCCAGCAGTGACAGTCGGGGGGTGGGTGGCTACACCTTC. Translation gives CASSDSRGVGGYTF.

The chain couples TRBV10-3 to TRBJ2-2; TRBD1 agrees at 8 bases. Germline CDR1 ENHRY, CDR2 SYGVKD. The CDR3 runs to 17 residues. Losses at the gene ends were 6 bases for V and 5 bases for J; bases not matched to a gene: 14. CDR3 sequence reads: CAISRDRPSSGTGELFF. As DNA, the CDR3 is TGTGCCATCAGCCGGGACAGGCCTTCATCTGGAACCGGGGAGCTGTTTTTT.

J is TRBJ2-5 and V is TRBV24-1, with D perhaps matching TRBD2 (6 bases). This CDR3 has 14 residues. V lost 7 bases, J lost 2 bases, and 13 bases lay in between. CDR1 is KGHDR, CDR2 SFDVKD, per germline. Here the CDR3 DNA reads TGTGCCACCAGGAGTAGCGGAAGACAAGAGACCCAGTACTTC. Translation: CATRSSGRQETQYF.

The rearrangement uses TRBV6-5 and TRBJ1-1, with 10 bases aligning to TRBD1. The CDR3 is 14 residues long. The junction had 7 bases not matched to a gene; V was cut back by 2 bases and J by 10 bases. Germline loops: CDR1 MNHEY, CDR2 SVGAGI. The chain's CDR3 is CASSYEVDRGRAFF. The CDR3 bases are TGTGCCAGCAGTTACGAGGTTGACAGGGGGCGAGCTTTCTTT.

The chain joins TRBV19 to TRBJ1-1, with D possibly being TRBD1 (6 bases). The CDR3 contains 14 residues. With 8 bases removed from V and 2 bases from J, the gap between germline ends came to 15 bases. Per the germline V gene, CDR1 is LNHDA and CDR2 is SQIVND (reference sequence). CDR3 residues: CASRPPQGNTEAFF. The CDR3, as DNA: TGTGCCAGTCGCCCCCCACAGGGAAACACTGAAGCTTTCTTT.

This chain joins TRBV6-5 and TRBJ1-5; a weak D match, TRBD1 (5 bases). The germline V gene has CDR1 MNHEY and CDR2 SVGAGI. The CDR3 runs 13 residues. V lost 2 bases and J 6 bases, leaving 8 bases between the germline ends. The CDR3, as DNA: TGTGCCAGCAGTTACGACAGATCTCAGCCCCAGCATTTT. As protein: CASSYDRSQPQHF.